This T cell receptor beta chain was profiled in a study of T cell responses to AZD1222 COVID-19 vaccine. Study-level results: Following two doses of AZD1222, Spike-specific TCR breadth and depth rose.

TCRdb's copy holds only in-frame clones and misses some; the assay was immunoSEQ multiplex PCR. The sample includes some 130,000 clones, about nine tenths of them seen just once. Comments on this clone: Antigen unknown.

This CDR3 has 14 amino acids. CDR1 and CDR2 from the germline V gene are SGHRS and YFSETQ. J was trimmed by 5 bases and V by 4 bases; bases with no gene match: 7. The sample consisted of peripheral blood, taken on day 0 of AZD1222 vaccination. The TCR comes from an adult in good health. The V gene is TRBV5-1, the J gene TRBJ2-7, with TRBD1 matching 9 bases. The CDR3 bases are TGCGCCAGCAGCCGCCGGACAGGGGCTCACGAGCAGTACTTC. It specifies CASSRRTGAHEQYF.